A selection of T cell receptor beta chains follows, all from one sample in a study of control samples from healthy donors and cancer patients. Assay used: immunoSEQ multiplex PCR; TCRdb lists only in-frame clones, some missing. The top ten clones hold roughly 1.3% of a sample with approximately 94,000 clones, about 85% of them seen once. The source material was blood. These receptors were collected from a woman between 45 and 65 years old in good health. CDR3s include the opening cysteine and the closing phenylalanine or tryptophan.

V gene	CDR3 length	J gene	CDR3 protein
TRBV19	13	TRBJ1-2	CASSIQENYGYTF
TRBV7-9	15	TRBJ1-1	CASRLTGRLNTEAFF
TRBV6-5	15	TRBJ1-2	CASSDSGVAGSGYTF
TRBV28	13	TRBJ1-2	CASSLLRGYGYTF
TRBV18	13	TRBJ1-2	CASSNLRDYGYTF
TRBV18	15	TRBJ2-5	CASSPSQGAQETQYF
TRBV12-3/TRBV12-4	12	TRBJ2-7	CASSWRSTSKYF
TRBV5-1	14	TRBJ1-2	CASSLSAMSGGYTF
TRBV4-3	17	TRBJ1-1	CASSQDTSNIKNTEAFF
TRBV6-5	15	TRBJ1-6	CASSYGAPGNSPLHF
TRBV19	13	TRBJ2-2	CASTGVNTGELFF
TRBV3-1/TRBV3-2	14	TRBJ1-4	CASSQKGRGRKLFF
TRBV6-2/TRBV6-3	14	TRBJ2-7	CASSRRVGGDEQYF
TRBV2	14	TRBJ2-3	CASSEARLRGTQYF
TRBV9	13	TRBJ1-2	CASSVSETYGYTF
TRBV12-3/TRBV12-4	13	TRBJ1-5	CASSFGPTGSQHF
TRBV4-3	14	TRBJ1-2	CASSQDRGRNGYTF
TRBV19	15	TRBJ2-5	CASSWGLAGGETQYF